This T cell receptor beta chain is from a study of blood T cell repertoires in COVID-19. Study in general: T cells, B-cell-depleted T cells, or PBMCs supplied cDNA or gDNA.

Original processing methods: Nucleated cell number was recorded as an estimate derived from reference gene primer amplification. Repertoires were generated with immunoSEQ multiplex PCR, while TCRdb's copy carries only in-frame clones and drops some. V and J calls plus clone size are reproduced from that table; the DNA served to infer D and trimming. The sample shows some 250,000 clones, roughly 77% of them seen only once. This clone was counted only a few times. Trimming pared 0 bases from V and 8 bases from J, leaving 16 bases between. The germline V gene has CDR1 LGHNT and CDR2 FRNRAP. The CDR3 is 16 amino acids.

The clonotype originates from a woman over 75 with acute or convalescent COVID-19. Sequencing input: peripheral blood. The chain recombines TRBV12-5 with TRBJ1-4; D not certain. The DNA of the CDR3 is TGTGCTAGTGGTTTGGTAGAGGCTGCCGGATACGAAAAACTGTTTTTT. It encodes CASGLVEAAGYEKLFF.